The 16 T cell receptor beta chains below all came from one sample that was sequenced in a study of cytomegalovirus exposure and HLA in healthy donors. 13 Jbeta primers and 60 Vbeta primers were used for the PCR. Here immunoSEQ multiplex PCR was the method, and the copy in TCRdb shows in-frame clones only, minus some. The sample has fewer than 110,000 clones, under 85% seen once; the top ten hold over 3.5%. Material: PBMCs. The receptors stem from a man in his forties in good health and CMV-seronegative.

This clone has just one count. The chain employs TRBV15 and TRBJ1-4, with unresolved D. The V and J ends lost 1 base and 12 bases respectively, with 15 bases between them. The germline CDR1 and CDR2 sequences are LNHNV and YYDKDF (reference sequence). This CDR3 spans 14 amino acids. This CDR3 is CATSRGEMNEELFF. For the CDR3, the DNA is TGTGCCACCAGCAGAGGGGAGATGAACGAGGAACTGTTTTTT.

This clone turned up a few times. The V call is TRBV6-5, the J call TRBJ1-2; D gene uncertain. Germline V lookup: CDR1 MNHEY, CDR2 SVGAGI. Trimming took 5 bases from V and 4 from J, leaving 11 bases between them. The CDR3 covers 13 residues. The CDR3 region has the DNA TGTGCCAGCAGTGTACGGAGCTCCTATGGCTACACCTTC. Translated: CASSVRSSYGYTF.

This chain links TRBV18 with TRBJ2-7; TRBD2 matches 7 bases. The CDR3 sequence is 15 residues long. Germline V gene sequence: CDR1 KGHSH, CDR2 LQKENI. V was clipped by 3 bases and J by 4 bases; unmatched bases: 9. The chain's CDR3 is CASSPAAGVEYEQYF. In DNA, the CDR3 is TGTGCCAGCTCACCCGCCGCGGGGGTAGAGTACGAGCAGTACTTC.

CDR3 in amino acids: CASSPSGWTQYF. DNA of the CDR3: TGTGCCAGCAGCCCCTCGGGGTGGACCCAGTACTTC. The chain employs TRBV7-9 and TRBJ2-5, with D perhaps TRBD2 (5 bases). CDR1 is SEHNR and CDR2 is FQNEAQ in the germline V gene (reference sequence). V lost 5 bases to trimming and J lost 7 bases, with 11 bases between them. The CDR3 is 12 residues long. The entire variable domain, with the rest obtained from reference TRBV7-9 and TRBJ2-5, is as follows: DTGVSQNPRHKITKRGQNVTFRCDPISEHNRLYWYRQTLGQGPEFLTYFQNEAQLEKSRLLSDRFSAERPKGSFSTLEIQRTEQGDSAMYLCASSPSGWTQYFGPGTRLLVL.

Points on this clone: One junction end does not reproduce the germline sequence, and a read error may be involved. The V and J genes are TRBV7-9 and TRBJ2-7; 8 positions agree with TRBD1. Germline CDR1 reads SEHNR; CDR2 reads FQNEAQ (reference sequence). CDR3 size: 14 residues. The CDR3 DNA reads TGTTCCAGCAGCCCGGGACAGGTTTTCTACGAGCAGTACTTC. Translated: CSSSPGQVFYEQYF.

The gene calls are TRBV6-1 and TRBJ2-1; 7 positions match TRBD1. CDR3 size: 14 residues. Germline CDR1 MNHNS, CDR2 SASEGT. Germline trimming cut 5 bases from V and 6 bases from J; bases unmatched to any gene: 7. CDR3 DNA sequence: TGTGCCAGCAGTAGTAGACAGGGTGGCAATGAGCAGTTCTTC. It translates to CASSSRQGGNEQFF.

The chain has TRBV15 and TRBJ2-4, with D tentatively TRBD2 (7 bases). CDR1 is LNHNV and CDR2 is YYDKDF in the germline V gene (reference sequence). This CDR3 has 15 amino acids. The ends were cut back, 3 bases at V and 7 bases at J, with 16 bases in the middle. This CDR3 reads CATSSELGGANIQYF. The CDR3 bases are TGTGCCACCAGCAGTGAGCTGGGGGGGGCGAACATTCAGTACTTC.

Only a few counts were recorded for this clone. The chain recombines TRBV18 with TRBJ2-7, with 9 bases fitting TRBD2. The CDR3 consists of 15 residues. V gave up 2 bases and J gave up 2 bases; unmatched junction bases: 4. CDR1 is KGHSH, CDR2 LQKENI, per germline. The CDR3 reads CASSPLSGGTYEQYF. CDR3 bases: TGTGCCAGCTCACCATTAAGCGGGGGGACCTACGAGCAGTACTTC.

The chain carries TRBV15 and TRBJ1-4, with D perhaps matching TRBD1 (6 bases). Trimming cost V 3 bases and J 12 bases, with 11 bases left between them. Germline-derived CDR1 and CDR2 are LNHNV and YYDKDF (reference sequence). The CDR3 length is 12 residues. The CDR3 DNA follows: TGTGCCACCAGCAGGAACAGGGTTGAACTGTTTTTT. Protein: CATSRNRVELFF.

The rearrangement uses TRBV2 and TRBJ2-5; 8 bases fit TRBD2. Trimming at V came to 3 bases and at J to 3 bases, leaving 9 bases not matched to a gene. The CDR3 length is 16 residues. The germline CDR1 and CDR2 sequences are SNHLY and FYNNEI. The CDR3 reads CASSDFRSSGKETQYF. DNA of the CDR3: TGTGCCAGCAGTGACTTCCGGAGTAGCGGGAAAGAGACCCAGTACTTC.

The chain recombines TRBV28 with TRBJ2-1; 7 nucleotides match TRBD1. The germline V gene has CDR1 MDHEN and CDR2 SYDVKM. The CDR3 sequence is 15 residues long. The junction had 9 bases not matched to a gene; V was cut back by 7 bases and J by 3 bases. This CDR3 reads CASTSEGAGYNEQFF. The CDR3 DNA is TGTGCCAGCACCTCTGAGGGGGCAGGCTACAATGAGCAGTTCTTC.

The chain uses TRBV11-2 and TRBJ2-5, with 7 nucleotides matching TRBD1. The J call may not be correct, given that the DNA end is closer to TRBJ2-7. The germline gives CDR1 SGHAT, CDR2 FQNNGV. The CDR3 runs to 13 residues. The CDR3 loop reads CASSRDSPGEQYF. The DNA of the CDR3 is TGTGCCAGCAGCCGGGACAGTCCTGGCGAGCAGTACTTC.

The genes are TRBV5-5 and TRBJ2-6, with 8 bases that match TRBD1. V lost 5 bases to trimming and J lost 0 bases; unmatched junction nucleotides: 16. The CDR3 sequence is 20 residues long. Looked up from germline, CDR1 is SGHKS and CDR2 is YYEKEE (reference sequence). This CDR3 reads CASSRGDTGTGRSGANVLTF. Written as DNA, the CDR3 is TGTGCCAGCAGTAGGGGAGATACCGGGACAGGCCGCTCTGGGGCCAACGTCCTGACTTTC.

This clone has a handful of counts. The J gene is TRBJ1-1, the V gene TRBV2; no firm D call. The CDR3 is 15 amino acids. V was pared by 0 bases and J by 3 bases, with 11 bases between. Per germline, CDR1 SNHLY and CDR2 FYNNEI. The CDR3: CASSEAAVMDTEAFF. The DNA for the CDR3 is TGTGCCAGCAGTGAAGCAGCGGTAATGGACACTGAAGCTTTCTTT.

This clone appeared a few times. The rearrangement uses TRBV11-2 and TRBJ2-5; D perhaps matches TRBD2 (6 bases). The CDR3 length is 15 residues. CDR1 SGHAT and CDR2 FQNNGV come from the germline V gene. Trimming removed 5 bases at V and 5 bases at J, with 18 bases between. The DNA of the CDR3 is TGTGCCAGCAGCCCCGGGGCGGGGTCCACCGAGACCCAGTACTTC. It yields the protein CASSPGAGSTETQYF.

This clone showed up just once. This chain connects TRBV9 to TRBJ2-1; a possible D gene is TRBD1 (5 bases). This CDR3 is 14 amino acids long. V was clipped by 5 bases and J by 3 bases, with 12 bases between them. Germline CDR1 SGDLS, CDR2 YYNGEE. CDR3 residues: CASRQGTDYNEQFF. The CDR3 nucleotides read TGTGCCAGCAGGCAGGGTACGGACTACAATGAGCAGTTCTTC.